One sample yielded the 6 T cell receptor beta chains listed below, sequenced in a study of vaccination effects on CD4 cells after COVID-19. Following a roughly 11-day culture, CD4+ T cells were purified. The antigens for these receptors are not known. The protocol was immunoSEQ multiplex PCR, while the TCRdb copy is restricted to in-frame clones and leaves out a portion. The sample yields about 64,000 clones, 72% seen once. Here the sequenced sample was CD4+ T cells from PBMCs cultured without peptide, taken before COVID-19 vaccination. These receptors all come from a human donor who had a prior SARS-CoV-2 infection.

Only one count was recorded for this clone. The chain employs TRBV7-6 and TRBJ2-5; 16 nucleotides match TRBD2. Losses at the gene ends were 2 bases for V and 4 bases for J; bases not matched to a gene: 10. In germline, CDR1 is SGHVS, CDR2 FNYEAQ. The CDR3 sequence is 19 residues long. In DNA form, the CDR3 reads TGTGCCAGCAGCTTACTAGGGACTAGCGGGGGGGCGAGGATAGAGACCCAGTACTTC. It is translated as CASSLLGTSGGARIETQYF.

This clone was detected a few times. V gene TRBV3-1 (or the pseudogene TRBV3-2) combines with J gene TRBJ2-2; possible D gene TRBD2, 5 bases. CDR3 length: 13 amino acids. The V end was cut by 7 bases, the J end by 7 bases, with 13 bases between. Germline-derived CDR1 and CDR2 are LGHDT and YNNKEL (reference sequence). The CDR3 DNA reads TGTGCCAGCACCCGATTCGGGGTCGGGGAGCTGTTTTTT. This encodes CASTRFGVGELFF.

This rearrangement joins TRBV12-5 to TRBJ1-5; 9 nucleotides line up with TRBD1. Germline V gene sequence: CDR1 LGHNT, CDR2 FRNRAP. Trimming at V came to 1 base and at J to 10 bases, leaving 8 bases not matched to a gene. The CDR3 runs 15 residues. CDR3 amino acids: CASGLGRTGVFPQHF. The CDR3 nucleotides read TGTGCTAGTGGTTTGGGACGGACAGGGGTCTTCCCCCAGCATTTT.

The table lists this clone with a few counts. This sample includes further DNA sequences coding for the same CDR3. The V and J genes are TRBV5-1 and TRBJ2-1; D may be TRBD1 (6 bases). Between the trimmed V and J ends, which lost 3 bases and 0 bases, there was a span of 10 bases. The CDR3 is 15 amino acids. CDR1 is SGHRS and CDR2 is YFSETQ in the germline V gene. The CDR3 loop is CASSWTESSYNEQFF. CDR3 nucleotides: TGCGCCAGCAGCTGGACAGAGAGCTCCTACAATGAGCAGTTCTTC.

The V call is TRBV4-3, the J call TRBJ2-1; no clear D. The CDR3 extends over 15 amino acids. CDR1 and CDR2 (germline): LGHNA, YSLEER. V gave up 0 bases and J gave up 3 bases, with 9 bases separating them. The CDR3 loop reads CASSQEVRHYNEQFF. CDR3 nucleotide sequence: TGCGCCAGCAGCCAAGAAGTGAGGCACTACAATGAGCAGTTCTTC.

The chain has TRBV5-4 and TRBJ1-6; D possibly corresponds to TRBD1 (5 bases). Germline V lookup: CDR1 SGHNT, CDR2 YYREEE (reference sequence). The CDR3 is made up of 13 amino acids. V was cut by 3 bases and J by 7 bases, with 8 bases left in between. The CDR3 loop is CASSWDGNSPLHF. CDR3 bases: TGTGCCAGCAGCTGGGACGGAAATTCACCCCTCCACTTT.